Listed here are 31 T cell receptor beta chains from one sample, sequenced in a study of tumor and adjacent non-tumor tissue in lung cancer. The template was RNA from unsorted bulk tissue. The normal lung tissue was taken more than 3 cm from the tumor edge. A modified ARM-PCR protocol with three rounds of nested PCR amplified TCRbeta. MiXCR, run by TCRdb on the multiplex PCR reads, gives a single entry per CDR3 protein. In the table there are under 95,000 distinct CDR3 sequences, roughly 80% of which are singletons. Material: distant non-tumor lung tissue. The receptors stem from a man aged 55 to 70 with non-small cell lung cancer.

This clonotype was detected a few times. The V call is TRBV28, the J call TRBJ2-1; D gene unclear. CDR1 and CDR2 (germline): MDHEN, SYDVKM. V was clipped by 6 bases and J by 6 bases, with 15 bases between them. CDR3 length: 14 residues. The CDR3 region has the DNA TGTGCCAGCAGACTTCACCTCCCGACCAATGAGCAGTTCTTC. Translated: CASRLHLPTNEQFF. Looking up the rest from reference TRBV28 and TRBJ2-1 gives the full variable domain: DVKVTQSSRYLVKRTGEKVFLECVQDMDHENMFWYRQDPGLGLRLIYFSYDVKMKEKGDIPEGYSVSREKKERFSLILESASTNQTSMYLCASRLHLPTNEQFFGPGTRLTVL.

This clonotype was seen more than once but under ten times. The chain uses TRBV2 and TRBJ1-2, with D perhaps TRBD1 (6 bases). The germline gives CDR1 SNHLY, CDR2 FYNNEI. CDR3 size: 15 residues. Trimming stripped 4 bases from V and 4 bases from J, with 16 bases between. CDR3 loop: CASSALDRNLYGYTF. CDR3 sequence (DNA): TGTGCCAGCAGTGCACTCGACAGGAACCTCTATGGCTACACCTTC.

On this clonotype: Here the CDR3 omits its conserved ending phenylalanine or tryptophan, so a read error is the likely source. The chain joins TRBV4-3 to TRBJ1-4, with D uncertain. The CDR3 runs to 18 residues. The V gene's germline CDR1 is LGHNA and CDR2 YSLEER. V lost 0 bases and J lost 8, with 22 bases in between. CDR3 in DNA: TGCGCCAGCAGCCAAGATTTCACAGTGGGCGCGACGAAAGAAAAACTGTTTTTG. It specifies CASSQDFTVGATKEKLFL.

The chain carries TRBV28 and TRBJ2-5; D perhaps matches TRBD2 (6 bases). Germline V gene sequence: CDR1 MDHEN, CDR2 SYDVKM. This CDR3 is 13 amino acids long. The CDR3 nucleotides are TGTGCTAGCGGTTTTCTGGGGGTGCAGACCCAGTACTTC. This encodes CASGFLGVQTQYF.

The V call is TRBV10-2, the J call TRBJ2-2, with a weak D call TRBD2 (6 bases). The CDR3 has 12 amino acids. Germline CDR1 is WSHSY and CDR2 is SAAADI. The CDR3 sequence is CTSSESSGELFF. In nucleotides, the CDR3 is TGCACTAGCAGTGAGTCCTCCGGGGAGCTGTTTTTT.

The chain couples TRBV11-3 to TRBJ2-3, with 7 bases lining up with TRBD1. Trimming at V came to 11 bases and at J to 5 bases, leaving 10 bases not matched to a gene. This CDR3 has 13 residues. CDR1 is SGHNT and CDR2 is YENEEA in the germline V gene. CDR3 in amino acids: CAGGFQGVDTQYF. The CDR3 coding sequence is TGTGCCGGCGGCTTTCAGGGGGTAGATACGCAGTATTTT. Supplemented by reference TRBV11-3 and TRBJ2-3, the full variable domain reads EAGVVQSPRYKIIEKKQPVAFWCNPISGHNTLYWYLQNLGQGPELLIRYENEEAVDDSQLPKDRFSAERLKGVDSTLKIQPAELGDSAVYLCAGGFQGVDTQYFGPGTRLTVL.

Note on this clonotype: One junction end does not reproduce the germline sequence, and a read error may be involved. The chain is built from TRBV11-3 and TRBJ2-3, with TRBD2 matching 10 bases. The V gene's germline CDR1 is SGHNT and CDR2 YENEEA. This CDR3 is 18 amino acids long. The CDR3 nucleotides read TGTGCCAGCGGCTCCCTCCGTAGGGAGCGGGGGGGCACGGATACGCAGTATTTT. Translation: CASGSLRRERGGTDTQYF.

This clonotype was detected a few times. The chain uses TRBV7-2 and TRBJ1-5; 7 positions match TRBD1. The CDR3 contains 14 residues. Germline CDR1 is SGHTA and CDR2 is FQGNSA. V trimming: 5 bases; J trimming: 5 bases; junction bases outside the gene matches: 6. The chain's CDR3 is CASSTRQGDQPQHF. The CDR3 DNA is TGTGCCAGCAGCACCCGACAGGGAGATCAGCCCCAGCATTTT.

Remarks on this clonotype: The junction differs from germline at one of its ends, possibly a read error. V usage is TRBV6-5 and J usage is TRBJ2-1, with a weak D call TRBD1 (5 bases). This CDR3 is 17 amino acids long. Germline-derived CDR1 and CDR2 are MNHEY and SVGAGI. Written as DNA, the CDR3 is TGTGCCAGTAGTTACTCGTACAGGCCGAGCTCCTACAAAGAGCAGATCTTC. Translated, it gives CASSYSYRPSSYKEQIF.

A single count supports this clonotype. Mismatch with germline at one junction end may stem from a read error. The CDR3 DNA reads TGTGCCAGCAGCCACAGAGGGAGTACAGATATGCAGTATTTT. Translated: CASSHRGSTDMQYF. This rearrangement joins TRBV11-3 to TRBJ2-3; D is perhaps TRBD2 (5 bases). The CDR3 is made up of 14 amino acids. Germline V gene sequence: CDR1 SGHNT, CDR2 YENEEA.

This chain uses TRBV10-3 with TRBJ1-1; 9 nucleotides match TRBD1. The ends lost 7 bases at V and 1 base at J; junction bases unmatched: 7. CDR1 and CDR2 from the germline V gene are ENHRY and SYGVKD. The CDR3 runs to 15 residues. Here the CDR3 DNA reads TGTGCCATCAAATTGGGACAGGGTACGAACACTGAAGCTTTCTTT. Amino acids: CAIKLGQGTNTEAFF.

About this clonotype itself: An end of the junction does not agree with germline; a read error may underlie this. V and J are TRBV20-1 and TRBJ2-1; D not resolved. The V gene's germline CDR1 is DFQATT and CDR2 SNEGSKA (reference sequence). The CDR3 spans 13 residues. The CDR3 sequence is CSARGPTCNEHFF. The CDR3 DNA sequence: TGCAGTGCTAGAGGCCCTACCTGCAATGAGCACTTCTTC.

This clonotype was detected a few times. The chain uses TRBV11-2 and TRBJ2-3; D remains ambiguous. The CDR3 sequence is 13 residues long. Germline CDR1 SGHAT, CDR2 FQNNGV. The germline V and J ends were trimmed by 1 base and 4 bases, with 6 bases remaining between them. In DNA, the CDR3 is TGTGCCAGCAGCTTAGCGGAGTCAGATACGCAGTATTTT. It is translated as CASSLAESDTQYF.

On this clonotype: This may stem from a read error, because a much larger clone lies one nucleotide away. Here the CDR3 DNA reads TGCAGTGTTCTAACAGGGAAGAACACTGAAGCTTTCTTT. Its protein is CSVLTGKNTEAFF. The chain joins TRBV20-1 to TRBJ1-1, with D perhaps matching TRBD1 (6 bases). V dropped 7 bases and J dropped 1 base, with 13 bases sitting between them. Germline V lookup: CDR1 DFQATT, CDR2 SNEGSKA (reference sequence). CDR3 size: 13 residues.

This chain connects TRBV6-2 or TRBV6-3 to TRBJ2-1, with 9 bases lining up with TRBD2. Germline CDR1 and CDR2: MNHEY and SVGEGT. V shed 3 bases and J 9 bases; nucleotides not matched to a gene: 9. CDR3 length equals 15 residues. Here the CDR3 reads CASSYRAGGSGEQFF. CDR3 nucleotide sequence: TGTGCCAGCAGTTATCGTGCGGGAGGGTCGGGTGAGCAGTTCTTC.

This clonotype came up a few times. The chain is built from TRBV7-6 and TRBJ1-2, with D tentatively TRBD1 (6 bases). V dropped 5 bases and J dropped 1 base, with 8 bases sitting between them. The CDR3 is made up of 13 amino acids. CDR1 is SGHVS and CDR2 is FNYEAQ in the germline V gene. The CDR3, as DNA: TGTGCCAGCAGCCAGGACAGTAACTATGGCTACACCTTC. It yields the protein CASSQDSNYGYTF. Full variable domain (remainder filled in from reference TRBV7-6 and TRBJ1-2): GAGVSQSPRYKVTKRGQDVALRCDPISGHVSLYWYRQALGQGPEFLTYFNYEAQQDKSGLPNDRFSAERPEGSISTLTIQRTEQRDSAMYRCASSQDSNYGYTFGSGTRLTVV.

This clonotype was counted once. The chain carries TRBV20-1 and TRBJ2-7; D not resolved. The germline V and J ends were trimmed by 7 bases and 2 bases, with 12 bases remaining between them. This CDR3 comprises 12 residues. The V gene's germline CDR1 is DFQATT and CDR2 SNEGSKA (reference sequence). The CDR3 is CSVNEVTYEQYF. DNA of the CDR3: TGCAGTGTTAATGAGGTCACCTACGAGCAGTACTTC.

The chain recombines TRBV5-4 with TRBJ2-1; a weak D match, TRBD2 (6 bases). Germline lookup yields CDR1 SGHNT and CDR2 YYREEE (reference sequence). Trimming took off 4 bases at V and 8 bases at J, with 19 bases between the two ends. The CDR3 contains 15 residues. The chain's CDR3 is CASSRGAPSDYEQFF. CDR3 nucleotide sequence: TGTGCCAGCAGCCGCGGGGCCCCCTCTGACTATGAGCAGTTCTTC.

The chain couples TRBV7-9 to TRBJ2-5; the D gene is possibly TRBD1 (6 bases). The ends were cut back, 1 base at V and 1 base at J, with 13 bases in the middle. This CDR3 region has 16 residues. CDR1 is SEHNR and CDR2 is FQNEAQ in the germline V gene (reference sequence). As DNA, the CDR3 is TGTGCCAGCAGCTTAGGACTACAGGGTCCCCAAGAGACCCAGTACTTC. It encodes CASSLGLQGPQETQYF.

In regard to this clonotype: The junction departs from the called germline gene at one end, perhaps through a read error. The rearrangement joins TRBV4-3 to TRBJ1-1; no clear D. CDR1 is LGHNA, CDR2 YSLEER, per germline. The CDR3 covers 17 residues. The CDR3 sequence is CASSQDVPCSSGTEASF. CDR3 DNA: TGCGCCAGCAGCCAAGACGTTCCGTGCAGTTCCGGCACTGAAGCTTCCTTT.

This clonotype appeared a few times. An end of the junction differs from the germline gene, which may be a read error. The V call is TRBV4-2, the J call TRBJ1-2, with no clear D. Germline V gene sequence: CDR1 LGHNA, CDR2 YNFKEQ. The CDR3 consists of 14 residues. Written as DNA, the CDR3 is TGTGCCGGCAGCCAAGAGCAACCGACGGATGGTTACACCTTC. Translated, it gives CAGSQEQPTDGYTF.

The chain is built from TRBV5-1 and TRBJ2-3; D is tentatively TRBD1 or TRBD2 (5 bases each). CDR3 size: 13 residues. V lost 6 bases and J lost 2, with 10 bases in between. The germline gives CDR1 SGHRS, CDR2 YFSETQ. As DNA, the CDR3 is TGCGCCAGCACCACGGGGACCACAGATACGCAGTATTTT. It yields the protein CASTTGTTDTQYF.

In this sample, this clonotype turned up once. One junction end disagrees with the germline gene, perhaps due to a read error. CDR3 amino acids: CDSSLAGGLRSGELFF. CDR3 in DNA: TGTGACAGCAGCTTAGCCGGGGGGCTCCGCTCCGGGGAGCTGTTTTTT. The chain has TRBV7-8 and TRBJ2-2; D possibly corresponds to TRBD2 (7 bases). This CDR3 has 16 residues. Per germline, CDR1 SGHVS and CDR2 FQNEAQ.

This chain links TRBV24-1 with TRBJ1-5; the D gene is possibly TRBD1 (5 bases). Germline V gene data show CDR1 as KGHDR and CDR2 as SFDVKD. CDR3 size: 13 residues. The V end was cut by 5 bases, the J end by 4 bases, with 8 bases between. The CDR3 here is CATSVGGNQPQHF. The CDR3 bases are TGTGCCACCAGTGTTGGGGGGAATCAGCCCCAGCATTTT.

A word on this clonotype: The junction does not match germline at one end; this may be a read error. The CDR3 DNA reads as TGTGCCAGCAGCCCATATTTTCCGAGCACAGATACACAGTATTTT. Residues: CASSPYFPSTDTQYF. The gene calls are TRBV4-2 and TRBJ2-3; D gene ambiguous. Germline V gives CDR1 LGHNA, CDR2 YNFKEQ. This CDR3 has 15 amino acids.

As for this clonotype: This sequence may be a read error, since a much larger clone differs from it by one base. This chain connects TRBV5-1 to TRBJ2-1; 11 bases line up with TRBD2. In germline, CDR1 is SGHRS, CDR2 YFSETQ. Trimming removed 1 base from V and 5 bases from J; junction bases left unmatched: 17. This CDR3 region has 20 residues. The CDR3: CASSLRSSGGARVADNEQFF. The CDR3 coding sequence is TGCGCCAGCAGCTTGAGAAGTAGCGGGGGGGCTAGGGTCGCGGACAATGAGCAGTTCTTC.

The V and J genes are TRBV5-6 and TRBJ1-2; D is uncertain. V lost 0 bases and J 5 bases, leaving 14 bases between the germline ends. In germline, CDR1 is SGHDT, CDR2 YYEEEE. CDR3 size: 15 residues. The CDR3 nucleotides read TGTGCCAGCAGCTTGGCCAAAGGATCGGGGTATGGCTACACCTTC. Translating it yields CASSLAKGSGYGYTF.

The chain joins TRBV11-2 to TRBJ2-3; D may be TRBD2 (7 bases). Per the germline V gene, CDR1 is SGHAT and CDR2 is FQNNGV. Trimming took off 1 base at V and 2 bases at J, with 22 bases between the two ends. The CDR3 runs 19 residues. CDR3 nucleotides: TGTGCCAGCAGCTTAGGGTCAACGACTGGGGGGGCCTACACAGATACGCAGTATTTT. Its translation is CASSLGSTTGGAYTDTQYF. Combining the CDR3 with reference TRBV11-2 and TRBJ2-3 gives the whole variable domain EAGVAQSPRYKIIEKRQSVAFWCNPISGHATLYWYQQILGQGPKLLIQFQNNGVVDDSQLPKDRFSAERLKGVDSTLKIQPAKLEDSAVYLCASSLGSTTGGAYTDTQYFGPGTRLTVL.

The chain is built from TRBV5-6 and TRBJ2-1; no reliable D call. Trimming took 2 bases from V and 6 from J, leaving 15 bases between them. The germline V gene encodes CDR1 SGHDT and CDR2 YYEEEE. This CDR3 contains 15 residues. The CDR3 here is CASSLVACYGNEQFF. The CDR3 DNA is TGTGCCAGCAGCTTAGTGGCATGTTATGGCAATGAGCAGTTCTTC.

This clonotype was counted at least ten times. The chain recombines TRBV29-1 with TRBJ1-4; 7 nucleotides align to TRBD1. This CDR3 contains 13 residues. Germline V gives CDR1 SQVTM, CDR2 ANQGSEA. V was clipped by 7 bases and J by 5 bases; unmatched bases: 7. Here the CDR3 DNA reads TGCAGCGCCCAGGACAGGTTAAATGAAAAACTGTTTTTT. Its translation: CSAQDRLNEKLFF.

The rearrangement joins TRBV20-1 to TRBJ2-3, with 11 nucleotides matching TRBD1. The V and J ends lost 1 base and 2 bases, in that order; junction bases with no gene match: 17. The CDR3 consists of 20 residues. The germline gives CDR1 DFQATT, CDR2 SNEGSKA (reference sequence). CDR3 DNA: TGCAGTGCTAGAGTCAGTAGGGGACAGGGGGTAGGATCCCACACAGATACGCAGTATTTT. Translation: CSARVSRGQGVGSHTDTQYF.